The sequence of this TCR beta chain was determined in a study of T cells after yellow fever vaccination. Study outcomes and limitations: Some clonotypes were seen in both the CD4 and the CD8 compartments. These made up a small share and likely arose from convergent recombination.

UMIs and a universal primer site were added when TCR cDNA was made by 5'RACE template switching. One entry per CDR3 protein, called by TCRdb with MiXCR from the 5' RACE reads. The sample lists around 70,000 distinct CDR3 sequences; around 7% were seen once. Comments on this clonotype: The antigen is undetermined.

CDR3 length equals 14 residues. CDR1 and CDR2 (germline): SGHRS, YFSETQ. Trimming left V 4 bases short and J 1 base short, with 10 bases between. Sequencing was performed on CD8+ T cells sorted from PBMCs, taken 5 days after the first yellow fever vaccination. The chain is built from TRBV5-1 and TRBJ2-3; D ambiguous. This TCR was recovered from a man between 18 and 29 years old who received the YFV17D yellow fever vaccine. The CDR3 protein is CASSIITGTDTQYF. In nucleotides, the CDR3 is TGCGCCAGCAGCATTATCACCGGCACAGATACGCAGTATTTT.